Reported below is one TCR beta chain. Treatment of the sample: 15 Gy SBRT to primary tumor, nephrectomy 4 weeks later. This renal cell carcinoma was of the clear cell type. This CDR3 region has 14 residues. The junction had 10 bases not matched to a gene; V was cut back by 6 bases and J by 10 bases. Germline values: CDR1 MNHEY, CDR2 SVGAGI. These data belong to a study of radiation and T cells in renal cell carcinoma. Libraries were prepared by immunoSEQ multiplex PCR; TCRdb keeps only in-frame clonotypes and omits some of them. The sample lists under 20,000 clones; approximately 60% were seen once. Here the sequenced sample was tumor tissue, taken from a patient whose treatment included radiotherapy and nephrectomy. This chain connects TRBV6-5 to TRBJ2-1; 9 nucleotides line up with TRBD2. This TCR came from a woman in her 70s with renal cell carcinoma. The CDR3 spells CASRPGLAVGEQFF. The DNA of the CDR3 is TGTGCCAGCAGACCGGGACTAGCTGTTGGGGAGCAGTTCTTC.